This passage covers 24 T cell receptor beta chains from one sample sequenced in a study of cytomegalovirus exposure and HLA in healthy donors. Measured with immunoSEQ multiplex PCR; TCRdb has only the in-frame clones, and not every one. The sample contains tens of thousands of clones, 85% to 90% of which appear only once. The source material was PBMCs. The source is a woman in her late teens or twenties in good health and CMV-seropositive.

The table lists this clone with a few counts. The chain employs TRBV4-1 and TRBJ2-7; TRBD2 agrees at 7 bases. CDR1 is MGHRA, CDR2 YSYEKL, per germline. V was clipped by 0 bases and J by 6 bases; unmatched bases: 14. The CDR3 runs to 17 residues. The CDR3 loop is CASSQDQLGRDYGEQYF. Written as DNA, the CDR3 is TGCGCCAGCAGCCAAGATCAGCTGGGCCGGGACTACGGCGAGCAGTACTTC.

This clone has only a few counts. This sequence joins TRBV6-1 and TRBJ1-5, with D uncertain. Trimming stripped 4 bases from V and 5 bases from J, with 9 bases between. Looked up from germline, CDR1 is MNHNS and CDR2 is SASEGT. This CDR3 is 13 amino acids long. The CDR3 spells CASSVRGDQPQHF. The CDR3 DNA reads TGTGCCAGCAGTGTCCGGGGAGATCAGCCCCAGCATTTT.

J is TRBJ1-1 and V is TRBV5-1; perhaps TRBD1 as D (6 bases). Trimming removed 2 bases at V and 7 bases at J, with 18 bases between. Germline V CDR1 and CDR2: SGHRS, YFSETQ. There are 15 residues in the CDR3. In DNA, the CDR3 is TGCGCCAGCAGCTTCCGGTCAGGGGAATTGGTTGAAGCTTTCTTT. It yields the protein CASSFRSGELVEAFF.

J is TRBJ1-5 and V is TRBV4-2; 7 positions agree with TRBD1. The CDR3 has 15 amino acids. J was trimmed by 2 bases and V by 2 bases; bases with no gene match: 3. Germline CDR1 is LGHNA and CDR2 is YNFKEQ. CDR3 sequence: CASSQNTGGNQPQHF. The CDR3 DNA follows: TGTGCCAGCAGCCAAAACACAGGGGGCAATCAGCCCCAGCATTTT.

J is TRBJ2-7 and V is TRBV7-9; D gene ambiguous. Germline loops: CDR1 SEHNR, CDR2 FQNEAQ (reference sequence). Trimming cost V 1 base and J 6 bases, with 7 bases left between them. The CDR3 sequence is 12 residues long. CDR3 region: CASSLGGTEQYF. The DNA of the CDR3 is TGTGCCAGCAGCTTAGGAGGCACCGAGCAGTACTTC.

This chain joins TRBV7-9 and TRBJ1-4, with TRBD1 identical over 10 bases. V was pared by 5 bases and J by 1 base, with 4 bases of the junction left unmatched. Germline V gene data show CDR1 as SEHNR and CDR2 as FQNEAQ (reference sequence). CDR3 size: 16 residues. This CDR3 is CASSPGTGVTNEKLFF. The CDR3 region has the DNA TGTGCCAGCAGCCCCGGGACAGGGGTAACTAATGAAAAACTGTTTTTT.

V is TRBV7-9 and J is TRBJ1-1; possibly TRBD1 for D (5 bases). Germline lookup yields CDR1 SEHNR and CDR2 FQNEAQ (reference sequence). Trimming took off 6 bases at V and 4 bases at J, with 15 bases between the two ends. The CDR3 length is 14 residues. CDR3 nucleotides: TGTGCCAGCAGTCAGGGCAACGAGCCCACTGAAGCTTTCTTT. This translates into CASSQGNEPTEAFF.

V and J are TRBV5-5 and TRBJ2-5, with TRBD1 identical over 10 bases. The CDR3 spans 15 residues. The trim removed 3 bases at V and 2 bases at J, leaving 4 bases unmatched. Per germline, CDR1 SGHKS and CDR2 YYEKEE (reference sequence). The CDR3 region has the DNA TGTGCCAGCAGCTCCCAGGGACAGGGGCAAGAGACCCAGTACTTC. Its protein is CASSSQGQGQETQYF.

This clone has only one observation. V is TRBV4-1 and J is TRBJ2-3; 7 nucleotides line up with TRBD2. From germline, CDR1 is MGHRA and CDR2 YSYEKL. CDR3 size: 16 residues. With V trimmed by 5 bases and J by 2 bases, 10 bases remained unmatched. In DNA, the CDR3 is TGCGCCAGCAGCAAAACTCTAGCGGCGTTCACAGATACGCAGTATTTT. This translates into CASSKTLAAFTDTQYF.

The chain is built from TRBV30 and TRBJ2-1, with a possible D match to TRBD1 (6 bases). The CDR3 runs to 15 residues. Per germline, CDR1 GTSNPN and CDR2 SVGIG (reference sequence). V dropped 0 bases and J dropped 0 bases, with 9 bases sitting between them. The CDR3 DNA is TGTGCCTGGAGTGTAATAGGGGGCTCCTACAATGAGCAGTTCTTC. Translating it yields CAWSVIGGSYNEQFF.

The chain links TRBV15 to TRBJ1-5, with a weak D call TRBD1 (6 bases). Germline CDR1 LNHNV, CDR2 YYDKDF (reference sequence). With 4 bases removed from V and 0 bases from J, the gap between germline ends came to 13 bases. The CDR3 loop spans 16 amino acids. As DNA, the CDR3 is TGTGCCACCAGCACCATGGCAGGGGATAGCAATCAGCCCCAGCATTTT. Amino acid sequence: CATSTMAGDSNQPQHF.

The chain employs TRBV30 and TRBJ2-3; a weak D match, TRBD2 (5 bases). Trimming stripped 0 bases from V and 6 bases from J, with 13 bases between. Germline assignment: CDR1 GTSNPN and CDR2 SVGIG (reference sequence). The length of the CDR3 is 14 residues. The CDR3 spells CAWSVQGGTDTQYF. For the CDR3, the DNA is TGTGCCTGGAGTGTACAAGGAGGAACGGATACGCAGTATTTT.

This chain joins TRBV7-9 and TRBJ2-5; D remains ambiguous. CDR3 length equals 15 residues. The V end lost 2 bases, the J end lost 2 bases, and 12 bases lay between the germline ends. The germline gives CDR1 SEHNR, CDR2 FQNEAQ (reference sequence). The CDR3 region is CASSLNLNQQETQYF. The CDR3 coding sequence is TGTGCCAGCAGCTTAAATTTAAATCAGCAAGAGACCCAGTACTTC.

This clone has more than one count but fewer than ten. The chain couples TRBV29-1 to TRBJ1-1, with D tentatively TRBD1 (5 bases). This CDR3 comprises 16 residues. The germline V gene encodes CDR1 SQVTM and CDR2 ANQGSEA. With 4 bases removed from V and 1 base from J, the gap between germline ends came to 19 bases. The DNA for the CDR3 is TGCAGCGTTGTGCCAGGGAACCGCGGACCGAACACTGAAGCTTTCTTT. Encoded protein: CSVVPGNRGPNTEAFF.

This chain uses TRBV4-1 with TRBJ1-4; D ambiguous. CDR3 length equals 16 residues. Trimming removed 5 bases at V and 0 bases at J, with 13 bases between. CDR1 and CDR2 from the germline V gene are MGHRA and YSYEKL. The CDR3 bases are TGCGCCAGCAGCTCGAATGCAGTTGCAACTAATGAAAAACTGTTTTTT. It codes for CASSSNAVATNEKLFF.

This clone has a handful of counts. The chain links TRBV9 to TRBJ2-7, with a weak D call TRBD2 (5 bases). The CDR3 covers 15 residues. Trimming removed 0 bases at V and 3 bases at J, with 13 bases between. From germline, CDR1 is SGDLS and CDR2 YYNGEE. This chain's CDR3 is CASSVAQEVGYEQYF. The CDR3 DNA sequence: TGTGCCAGCAGCGTAGCTCAGGAGGTGGGCTACGAGCAGTACTTC.

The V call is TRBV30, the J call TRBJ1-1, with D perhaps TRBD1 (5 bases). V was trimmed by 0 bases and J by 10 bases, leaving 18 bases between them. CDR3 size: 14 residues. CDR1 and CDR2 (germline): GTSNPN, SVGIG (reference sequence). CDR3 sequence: CAWSVSRASRVAFF. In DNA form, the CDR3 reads TGTGCCTGGAGTGTCAGCAGGGCCTCGAGAGTAGCTTTCTTT.

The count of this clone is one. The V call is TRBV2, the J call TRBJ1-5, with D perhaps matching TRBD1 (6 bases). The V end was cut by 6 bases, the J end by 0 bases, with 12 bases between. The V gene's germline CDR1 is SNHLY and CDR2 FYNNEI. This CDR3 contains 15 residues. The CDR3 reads CASRERTDSNQPQHF. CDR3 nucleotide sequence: TGTGCCAGCAGGGAGCGGACAGATAGCAATCAGCCCCAGCATTTT.

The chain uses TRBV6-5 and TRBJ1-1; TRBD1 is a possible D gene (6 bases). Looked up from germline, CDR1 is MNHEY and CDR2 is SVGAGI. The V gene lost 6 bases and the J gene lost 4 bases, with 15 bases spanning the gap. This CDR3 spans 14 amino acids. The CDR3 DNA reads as TGTGCCAGCAGAGCCGGGTTAGGGGGCACTGAAGCTTTCTTT. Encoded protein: CASRAGLGGTEAFF.

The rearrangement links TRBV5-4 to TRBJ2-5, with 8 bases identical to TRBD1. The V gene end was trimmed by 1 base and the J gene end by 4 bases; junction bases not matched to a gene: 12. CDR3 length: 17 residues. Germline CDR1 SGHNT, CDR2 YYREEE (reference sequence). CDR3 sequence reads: CASSLIGAGGWRETQYF. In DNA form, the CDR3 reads TGTGCCAGCAGCTTGATTGGGGCAGGGGGCTGGCGAGAGACCCAGTACTTC.

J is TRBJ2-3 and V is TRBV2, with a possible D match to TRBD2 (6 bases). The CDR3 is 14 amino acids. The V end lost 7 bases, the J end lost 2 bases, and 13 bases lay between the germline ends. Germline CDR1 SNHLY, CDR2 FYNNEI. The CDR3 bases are TGTGCCAGCATCCCCCAGGGACTCACAGATACGCAGTATTTT. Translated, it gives CASIPQGLTDTQYF. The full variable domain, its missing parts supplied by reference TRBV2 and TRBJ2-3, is EPEVTQTPSHQVTQMGQEVILRCVPISNHLYFYWYRQILGQKVEFLVSFYNNEISEKSEIFDDQFSVERPDGSNFTLKIRSTKLEDSAMYFCASIPQGLTDTQYFGPGTRLTVL.

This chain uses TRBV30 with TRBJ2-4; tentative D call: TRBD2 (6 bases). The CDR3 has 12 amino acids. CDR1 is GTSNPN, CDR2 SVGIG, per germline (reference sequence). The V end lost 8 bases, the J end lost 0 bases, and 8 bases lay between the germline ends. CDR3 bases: TGTGCCCGCGGGACAGCCAAAAACATTCAGTACTTC. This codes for CARGTAKNIQYF.

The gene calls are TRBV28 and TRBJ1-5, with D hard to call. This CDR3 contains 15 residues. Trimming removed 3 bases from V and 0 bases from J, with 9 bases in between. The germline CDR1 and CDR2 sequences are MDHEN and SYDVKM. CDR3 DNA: TGTGCCAGCAGTTTTGCTCACTATAGCAATCAGCCCCAGCATTTT. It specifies CASSFAHYSNQPQHF.

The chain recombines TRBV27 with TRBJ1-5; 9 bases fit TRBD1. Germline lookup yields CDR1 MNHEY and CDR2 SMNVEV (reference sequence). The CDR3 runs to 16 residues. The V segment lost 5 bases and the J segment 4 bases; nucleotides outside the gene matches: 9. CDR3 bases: TGTGCCAGCAGTCCCGCGGGGACAGGGCTAAATCAGCCCCAGCATTTT. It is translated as CASSPAGTGLNQPQHF.